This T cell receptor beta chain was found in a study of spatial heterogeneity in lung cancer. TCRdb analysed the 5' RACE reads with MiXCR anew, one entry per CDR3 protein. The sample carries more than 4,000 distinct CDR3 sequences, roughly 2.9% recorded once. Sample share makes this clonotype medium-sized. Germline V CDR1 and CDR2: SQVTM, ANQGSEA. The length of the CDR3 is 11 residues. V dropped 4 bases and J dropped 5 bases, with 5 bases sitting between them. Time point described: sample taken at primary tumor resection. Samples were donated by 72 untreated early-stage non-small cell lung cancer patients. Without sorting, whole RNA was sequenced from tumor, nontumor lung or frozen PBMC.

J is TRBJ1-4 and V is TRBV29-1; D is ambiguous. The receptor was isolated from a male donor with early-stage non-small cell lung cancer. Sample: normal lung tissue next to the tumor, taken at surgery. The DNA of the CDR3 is TGCAGCGTTGTTGGGAATGAAAAACTGTTTTTT. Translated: CSVVGNEKLFF.